The TCR beta chain described here comes from a study of regulatory T cells in long-lasting Graves disease. Study conclusions and caveats: Limited samples may have lowered accuracy.

A remark on this clonotype: Its cognate antigen is unknown. With a much larger clone just one base away, this may be a read error.

Time point noted: newly diagnosed GD, antithyroid drugs for less than 3 months. PBMCs were the source of the RNA used for TCR sequencing. In Xi'an, China, an endocrinology department was the source of patients. Arm-PCR of CDR3 regions and iRepertoire HTBI primers were used to build TCR beta libraries. MiXCR, run by TCRdb on the multiplex PCR reads, gives a single entry per CDR3 protein. The data contain 400,000 to 500,000 distinct CDR3 sequences, roughly 15% of them singletons. Another study also made use of these data, one on T cells in Graves' hyperthyroidism and ophthalmopathy. As that study records: In the first-round RT-PCR of the TCR CDR3, the HTBI primer set was used.

This TCR was recovered from a young woman with Graves disease. The sequenced sample was peripheral blood mononuclear cells (PBMCs), obtained at new diagnosis, from a patient treated with antithyroid drugs.

CDR3 coding DNA: TGCGCCAGCAGCTTGGCCCGAGCGGGAGGTCATGAGCAGTTCTTC. It yields the protein CASSLARAGGHEQFF. The chain has TRBV5-1 and TRBJ2-1; 9 bases align to TRBD2. The V gene end was trimmed by 0 bases and the J gene end by 8 bases; junction bases not matched to a gene: 6. This CDR3 region has 15 residues. Germline V gene sequence: CDR1 SGHRS, CDR2 YFSETQ.